This T cell receptor (beta chain) was recovered during a study of blood T cell repertoires in COVID-19. Study details: T cells, B-cell-depleted T cells, or PBMCs provided the cDNA or gDNA that served as material.

Clinical history as reported by participants underpinned cohort assignment. Exposed enrollees had met someone with a PCR-confirmed or clinician-diagnosed COVID-19 case at some point within the 2 weeks before study entry. Study processing details: Estimation of nucleated cell counts was performed using reference gene primer amplification. The assay was immunoSEQ multiplex PCR, and TCRdb's table has in-frame clones only and misses some. That table supplies the V and J calls and clone size; D and trimming were determined from the DNA. The sample lists 400,000 to 500,000 clones, roughly 88% occurring once. This sequence was found in a woman between 18 and 29 years old who had been exposed to COVID-19. Sequenced material: PBMCs or T cells enriched from blood (not recorded which).

This chain's CDR3 is CASSLAGGQETQYF. In nucleotides, the CDR3 is TGTGCCAGCTCACTCGCGGGGGGTCAAGAGACCCAGTACTTC. The rearrangement links TRBV18 to TRBJ2-5; the match to TRBD2 covers 8 bases. CDR1 KGHSH and CDR2 LQKENI come from the germline V gene. Trimming removed 4 bases from V and 2 bases from J; junction bases left unmatched: 3. There are 14 residues in the CDR3.